This TCR beta chain was recovered during a study of control samples from healthy donors and cancer patients. Data came from immunoSEQ multiplex PCR; TCRdb stores just in-frame clones and leaves some out. This sample yields more than 60,000 clones, of which 90% are seen a single time; roughly 5.7% belongs to the top ten. The CDR3 spans 13 residues. The V and J ends lost 0 bases and 6 bases respectively, with 9 bases between them. In germline, CDR1 is SGDLS, CDR2 YYNGEE. Sequencing input: PBMCs. The TCR comes from a man aged 55 to 69 with colorectal cancer. The chain joins TRBV9 to TRBJ1-1; no reliable D call. As DNA, the CDR3 is TGTGCCAGCAGCGTAGGTGGGAAGGCTGAAGCTTTCTTT. Translating it yields CASSVGGKAEAFF.